A single sample is the source of the 30 T cell receptor beta chains below, sequenced in a study of control samples from healthy donors and cancer patients. Data came from immunoSEQ multiplex PCR; TCRdb stores just in-frame clones and leaves some out. The table has about 94,000 clones, less than 95% seen once. Material: blood. The receptors come from a woman between 18 and 29 years old in good health.

The CDR3 is CASSLEARKPINTGELFF. CDR3 bases: TGCGCCAGCAGCTTGGAGGCCAGGAAGCCAATCAACACCGGGGAGCTGTTTTTT. The chain has TRBV5-1 and TRBJ2-2; no clear D gene. Germline CDR1 reads SGHRS; CDR2 reads YFSETQ. V was trimmed by 0 bases and J by 2 bases, leaving 17 bases between them. This CDR3 is built from 18 residues.

The chain has TRBV5-1 and TRBJ1-2, with 9 bases matching TRBD1. V shed 0 bases and J 5 bases; nucleotides not matched to a gene: 8. Germline V lookup: CDR1 SGHRS, CDR2 YFSETQ. The CDR3 consists of 16 residues. The CDR3 DNA reads TGCGCCAGCAGCTTGGCGACAGGGGGAGATTCGTATGGCTACACCTTC. It translates to CASSLATGGDSYGYTF.

This sequence joins TRBV10-2 and TRBJ2-1; D may be TRBD2 (6 bases). With 6 bases removed from V and 5 bases from J, the gap between germline ends came to 11 bases. Per germline, CDR1 WSHSY and CDR2 SAAADI. CDR3 size: 13 residues. The CDR3 sequence: CASRAGLDNEQFF. In nucleotides, the CDR3 is TGCGCCAGCAGAGCGGGCCTCGACAATGAGCAGTTCTTC.

The V and J genes are TRBV24-1 and TRBJ1-4; no firm D call. The CDR3 contains 12 residues. The V gene's germline CDR1 is KGHDR and CDR2 SFDVKD. V lost 1 base, J lost 4 bases, and 0 bases lay in between. The DNA for the CDR3 is TGTGCCACCAGTGATTTTAATGAAAAACTGTTTTTT. This codes for CATSDFNEKLFF.

CDR3 DNA: TGTGCCACCAGCTCTAGCGGGGGCCAAGAGACCCAGTACTTC. Its translation is CATSSSGGQETQYF. This chain links TRBV15 with TRBJ2-5; the match to TRBD2 covers 10 bases. J lost 1 base, V lost 5 bases, and 1 base had no gene match. The CDR3 is 14 amino acids. The germline CDR1 and CDR2 sequences are LNHNV and YYDKDF (reference sequence).

The J gene is TRBJ1-4, the V gene TRBV7-2; D is unresolved. V was trimmed by 1 base and J by 8 bases, leaving 11 bases between them. The CDR3 has 14 residues. Looked up from germline, CDR1 is SGHTA and CDR2 is FQGNSA. In DNA, the CDR3 is TGTGCCAGCAGCTTAGGGGGTGTCTGGGAAAAACTGTTTTTT. This translates into CASSLGGVWEKLFF.

This clone was recorded only once. The rearrangement uses TRBV6-5 and TRBJ1-3; D possibly corresponds to TRBD1 (6 bases). The CDR3 runs to 15 residues. In germline, CDR1 is MNHEY, CDR2 SVGAGI. V lost 7 bases, J lost 0 bases, and 13 bases lay in between. Here the CDR3 reads CASTLDRSSGNTIYF. The CDR3 DNA reads as TGTGCCAGCACGCTAGACAGGAGCTCTGGAAACACCATATATTTT.

This sequence joins TRBV27 and TRBJ1-1; possible D gene TRBD1, 5 bases. The ends were cut back, 6 bases at V and 5 bases at J, with 13 bases in the middle. Germline V gene data show CDR1 as MNHEY and CDR2 as SMNVEV (reference sequence). This CDR3 has 13 residues. The DNA for the CDR3 is TGTGCCAGCAGGGGGGAAAGGGCGACTGAAGCTTTCTTT. This gives the protein CASRGERATEAFF.

V usage is TRBV19 and J usage is TRBJ2-5; D might be TRBD1 (6 bases). This CDR3 has 13 residues. The V end lost 8 bases, the J end lost 4 bases, and 14 bases lay between the germline ends. Germline values: CDR1 LNHDA, CDR2 SQIVND (reference sequence). The CDR3 DNA sequence: TGTGCCAGTTCCTCAGGGGAAAGAGAGACCCAGTACTTC. Protein product: CASSSGERETQYF.

This clone was picked up one time. J is TRBJ1-1 and V is TRBV20-1; D possibly corresponds to TRBD1 (5 bases). The germline V gene encodes CDR1 DFQATT and CDR2 SNEGSKA (reference sequence). V was clipped by 6 bases and J by 11 bases, with 16 bases between them. The CDR3 runs 11 residues. CDR3 protein: CSAHRGWGAFF. The DNA of the CDR3 is TGCAGTGCCCACCGGGGATGGGGGGCTTTCTTT.

V usage is TRBV6-5 and J usage is TRBJ1-2; maybe TRBD1 (6 bases). The germline V gene has CDR1 MNHEY and CDR2 SVGAGI. The CDR3 is made up of 11 amino acids. Trimming removed 8 bases from V and 8 bases from J, with 12 bases in between. The CDR3 loop is CASSTGLGYTF. CDR3 in DNA: TGTGCCAGCTCTACAGGGCTCGGCTACACCTTC.

The V gene is TRBV2, the J gene TRBJ1-2; TRBD1 is a possible D gene (6 bases). The CDR3 consists of 12 residues. The germline V gene has CDR1 SNHLY and CDR2 FYNNEI. V gave up 6 bases and J gave up 6 bases, with 11 bases separating them. The CDR3 is CASRGGGNGYTF. CDR3 coding DNA: TGTGCCAGCAGGGGAGGGGGTAATGGCTACACCTTC.

V and J are TRBV27 and TRBJ2-3, with 13 nucleotides matching TRBD2. CDR3 length equals 15 residues. CDR1 is MNHEY, CDR2 SMNVEV, per germline (reference sequence). Trimming cost V 8 bases and J 3 bases; bases outside gene matches: 5. The CDR3 sequence is CASRQLAGGTDTQYF. CDR3 coding DNA: TGTGCCAGCCGTCAACTAGCGGGGGGGACAGATACGCAGTATTTT.

DNA of the CDR3: TGTGCCAGCAGCGTTAGCGGGGGTGCGGCAGATACGCAGTATTTT. Residues: CASSVSGGAADTQYF. The chain carries TRBV7-6 and TRBJ2-3; 9 bases are a match to TRBD2. The CDR3 has 15 residues. Germline loops: CDR1 SGHVS, CDR2 FNYEAQ. The V segment lost 5 bases and the J segment 4 bases; nucleotides outside the gene matches: 7. The whole variable domain, filled in from reference TRBV7-6 and TRBJ2-3, reads GAGVSQSPRYKVTKRGQDVALRCDPISGHVSLYWYRQALGQGPEFLTYFNYEAQQDKSGLPNDRFSAERPEGSISTLTIQRTEQRDSAMYRCASSVSGGAADTQYFGPGTRLTVL.

This clone was detected once. The gene calls are TRBV6-5 and TRBJ1-2; the match to TRBD1 covers 7 bases. The CDR3 loop spans 14 amino acids. Trimming at V came to 2 bases and at J to 6 bases, leaving 6 bases not matched to a gene. CDR1 is MNHEY, CDR2 SVGAGI, per germline. CDR3 bases: TGTGCCAGCAGTTACCTGTCCGGACAGGATGGCTACACCTTC. Its protein is CASSYLSGQDGYTF.

The chain has TRBV4-1 and TRBJ2-2, with TRBD1 matching over 11 bases. The CDR3 runs to 16 residues. The germline V gene has CDR1 MGHRA and CDR2 YSYEKL. Trimming took 1 base from V and 9 from J; bases not matched to a gene: 7. Here the CDR3 DNA reads TGCGCCAGCAGCCAAGTTGGGGGGACAGGGGGTTGGGAGCTGTTTTTT. As protein: CASSQVGGTGGWELFF.

V usage is TRBV6-5 and J usage is TRBJ2-3, with 11 bases that match TRBD1. V lost 6 bases and J lost 4; bases outside the gene matches: 6. There are 15 residues in the CDR3. The germline CDR1 and CDR2 sequences are MNHEY and SVGAGI. CDR3: CASRTDRGHSDTQYF. In nucleotides, the CDR3 is TGTGCCAGCAGAACGGACAGGGGGCATTCAGATACGCAGTATTTT.

J is TRBJ1-3 and V is TRBV5-8; D possibly corresponds to TRBD1 (5 bases). This CDR3 contains 17 residues. V was pared by 4 bases and J by 1 base, with 18 bases between. Germline loops: CDR1 SGHTS, CDR2 YDEGEE. The CDR3 region is CASSTRGAVLSGNTIYF. The CDR3 nucleotides are TGTGCCAGCAGCACACGTGGGGCTGTATTGTCTGGAAACACCATATATTTT.

V and J are TRBV6-5 and TRBJ1-2, with 7 bases matching TRBD1. The CDR3 length is 13 residues. V was clipped by 7 bases and J by 4 bases; unmatched bases: 6. Germline assignment: CDR1 MNHEY and CDR2 SVGAGI. CDR3 loop: CASIPGGLYGYTF. In nucleotides, the CDR3 is TGTGCCAGCATCCCAGGGGGGCTCTATGGCTACACCTTC.

The chain joins TRBV9 to TRBJ1-2, with D possibly TRBD1 on 5 matching bases. The V end was cut by 0 bases, the J end by 5 bases, with 14 bases between. From germline, CDR1 is SGDLS and CDR2 YYNGEE. The CDR3 spans 15 residues. CDR3 in DNA: TGTGCCAGCAGCGTAGTGCCAGGGTCAGTTTATGGCTACACCTTC. Encoded protein: CASSVVPGSVYGYTF.

The chain is built from TRBV7-9 and TRBJ2-5; 12 positions agree with TRBD2. Per the germline V gene, CDR1 is SEHNR and CDR2 is FQNEAQ (reference sequence). The CDR3 spans 17 residues. Trimming took 4 bases from V and 3 from J; bases not matched to a gene: 9. CDR3 sequence: CASSSLGLAGLEETQYF. DNA of the CDR3: TGTGCCAGCAGCTCCTTGGGACTAGCGGGTCTAGAAGAGACCCAGTACTTC.

This chain joins TRBV25-1 and TRBJ2-7; D is undetermined. This CDR3 has 13 residues. V lost 3 bases, J lost 1 base, and 7 bases lay in between. The germline V gene encodes CDR1 MGHDK and CDR2 SYGVNS. For the CDR3, the DNA is TGTGCCAGCAGTGACAGGTTTTCCTACGAGCAGTACTTC. Amino acid sequence: CASSDRFSYEQYF.

There are a few counts of this clone. V usage is TRBV11-2 and J usage is TRBJ1-6; D is ambiguous. CDR3 length: 12 residues. Germline CDR1 and CDR2: SGHAT and FQNNGV. The V gene lost 4 bases and the J gene lost 9 bases, with 7 bases spanning the gap. CDR3 DNA: TGTGCCAGCAGCTCTTCCCCTTCACCCCTCCACTTT. It specifies CASSSSPSPLHF.

The gene calls are TRBV10-3 and TRBJ2-7, with 11 bases identical to TRBD1. Germline V CDR1 and CDR2: ENHRY, SYGVKD. This CDR3 has 15 amino acids. The V gene end was trimmed by 2 bases and the J gene end by 5 bases; junction bases not matched to a gene: 5. The CDR3 coding sequence is TGTGCCATCAGTGAGGTGGACAGGGGGCTCAACGAGCAGTACTTC. Residues: CAISEVDRGLNEQYF.

This sequence joins TRBV25-1 and TRBJ2-5, with D hard to call. Between the trimmed V and J ends, which lost 6 bases and 5 bases, there was a span of 10 bases. Germline CDR1 is MGHDK and CDR2 is SYGVNS. This CDR3 contains 12 residues. Written as DNA, the CDR3 is TGTGCCAGCAGCCTATTGGGGGAGACCCAGTACTTC. Translating it yields CASSLLGETQYF.

The chain combines TRBV25-1 with TRBJ2-1; D may be TRBD2 (7 bases). V was trimmed by 10 bases and J by 8 bases, leaving 12 bases between them. This CDR3 has 11 residues. Germline V gives CDR1 MGHDK, CDR2 SYGVNS. CDR3 coding DNA: TGTGCCACCCTGGGGGGGCATGAGCAGTTCTTC. This translates into CATLGGHEQFF.

This clone has a single count. J is TRBJ1-2 and V is TRBV16, with no clear D. Germline CDR1 is KGHSY and CDR2 is FQNENV. CDR3 size: 14 residues. Trimming took off 2 bases at V and 2 bases at J, with 9 bases between the two ends. The CDR3: CASSQVGTNYGYTF. The CDR3 bases are TGTGCCAGCAGCCAAGTGGGAACCAACTATGGCTACACCTTC.

The chain combines TRBV2 with TRBJ1-1, with D hard to call. CDR1 and CDR2 from the germline V gene are SNHLY and FYNNEI. CDR3 size: 15 residues. The germline V and J ends were trimmed by 2 bases and 6 bases, with 16 bases remaining between them. The CDR3 here is CASSESHSPLAEAFF. CDR3 nucleotides: TGTGCCAGCAGTGAAAGCCACAGTCCCCTAGCTGAAGCTTTCTTT.

The CDR3: CASSLQGVAYGTEAFF. CDR3 DNA: TGTGCCAGCAGTCTTCAGGGGGTGGCTTACGGCACTGAAGCTTTCTTT. The J gene is TRBJ1-1, the V gene TRBV28; 7 bases map to TRBD1. Per germline, CDR1 MDHEN and CDR2 SYDVKM. V lost 5 bases to trimming and J lost 4 bases; unmatched junction nucleotides: 13. The CDR3 sequence is 16 residues long.

DNA for the CDR3: TGTGCCAGTAGTATAGTCAGTCCCGTGGGCGCGAGCTCTGGAAACACCATATATTTT. Protein sequence: CASSIVSPVGASSGNTIYF. This chain links TRBV19 with TRBJ1-3, with no clear D. The CDR3 sequence is 19 residues long. Germline V gene sequence: CDR1 LNHDA, CDR2 SQIVND (reference sequence). V was shortened by 1 base and J by 0 bases, with 19 bases between the two germline ends. Supplemented by reference TRBV19 and TRBJ1-3, the full variable domain reads DGGITQSPKYLFRKEGQNVTLSCEQNLNHDAMYWYRQDPGQGLRLIYYSQIVNDFQKGDIAEGYSVSREKKESFPLTVTSAQKNPTAFYLCASSIVSPVGASSGNTIYFGEGSWLTVV.